The 20 T cell receptor beta chains given below trace back to one sample, sequenced in a study of identical twins. TCRdb analysed the 5' RACE reads with MiXCR anew, one entry per CDR3 protein. The sample has 1.5 million or so distinct CDR3 sequences, under 35% seen once. Sequencing was done on a sample of cord blood. These TCRs come from a newborn girl in good health.

This clonotype has more than one count but fewer than ten. This chain connects TRBV7-9 to TRBJ1-5, with unresolved D. CDR1 and CDR2 from the germline V gene are SEHNR and FQNEAQ (reference sequence). V lost 4 bases, J lost 3 bases, and 13 bases lay in between. The CDR3 length is 15 residues. CDR3 coding DNA: TGTGCCAGCAGCTCCTCGACGGGGATCAATCAGCCCCAGCATTTT. Amino acid sequence: CASSSSTGINQPQHF.

The V and J genes are TRBV7-9 and TRBJ2-1, with 13 bases matching TRBD2. Trimming removed 8 bases from V and 0 bases from J; junction bases left unmatched: 10. The CDR3 has 18 residues. The germline gives CDR1 SEHNR, CDR2 FQNEAQ (reference sequence). CDR3 sequence reads: CASGQTSGRLSSYNEQFF. CDR3 bases: TGTGCCAGCGGCCAGACTAGCGGGAGGCTAAGCTCCTACAATGAGCAGTTCTTC.

This clonotype was detected only a few times. This sequence joins TRBV10-3 and TRBJ1-1; D call uncertain. Trimming cost V 1 base and J 1 base, with 10 bases left between them. CDR1 and CDR2 (germline): ENHRY, SYGVKD. CDR3 length: 15 residues. The CDR3 region is CAISEFPPKNTEAFF. In DNA form, the CDR3 reads TGTGCCATCAGTGAGTTCCCGCCGAAGAACACTGAAGCTTTCTTT.

The CDR3: CASSPGLAGALTRGQYF. CDR3 nucleotides: TGTGCCAGCAGCCCGGGACTAGCGGGGGCCCTAACCCGTGGGCAGTACTTC. The rearrangement links TRBV7-2 to TRBJ2-5, with 14 nucleotides matching TRBD2. V trimming: 5 bases; J trimming: 11 bases; junction bases outside the gene matches: 16. From germline, CDR1 is SGHTA and CDR2 FQGNSA. The CDR3 has 17 residues.

The chain recombines TRBV20-1 with TRBJ2-3; 9 nucleotides line up with TRBD2. Looked up from germline, CDR1 is DFQATT and CDR2 is SNEGSKA (reference sequence). J was trimmed by 5 bases and V by 5 bases; bases with no gene match: 5. CDR3 length equals 13 residues. CDR3 bases: TGCAGTGCTTACCTAGCGGGGATAGATACGCAGTATTTT. It yields the protein CSAYLAGIDTQYF.

This clonotype was counted at least ten times. V is TRBV12-3 or TRBV12-4 and J is TRBJ2-5, with a tentative D call TRBD2 (6 bases). Trimming removed 7 bases at V and 7 bases at J, with 16 bases between. This CDR3 contains 13 residues. CDR3 protein: CASTGDFARTQYF. The DNA of the CDR3 is TGTGCCAGCACTGGGGACTTCGCGCGGACCCAGTACTTC.

This clonotype has a handful of counts. The chain employs TRBV20-1 and TRBJ2-7; possible D gene TRBD2, 5 bases. Germline CDR1 is DFQATT and CDR2 is SNEGSKA (reference sequence). Trimming removed 1 base at V and 5 bases at J, with 12 bases between. CDR3 length: 13 residues. CDR3 region: CSARGRGFNEQYF. The CDR3 DNA reads as TGCAGTGCTAGAGGCCGGGGTTTCAACGAGCAGTACTTC.

J is TRBJ1-1 and V is TRBV12-3 or TRBV12-4; possible D gene TRBD1, 6 bases. The ends were cut back, 2 bases at V and 8 bases at J, with 12 bases in the middle. CDR3 length equals 13 residues. The CDR3 loop reads CASSLPRTAEAFF. For the CDR3, the DNA is TGTGCCAGCAGTTTACCTCGGACAGCCGAAGCTTTCTTT.

The J gene is TRBJ1-2, the V gene TRBV18; D remains ambiguous. This CDR3 is 14 amino acids long. The germline V gene has CDR1 KGHSH and CDR2 LQKENI. V gave up 4 bases and J gave up 0 bases, with 9 bases separating them. The CDR3 region has the DNA TGTGCCAGCTCACAGTATACAGCTAACTATGGCTACACCTTC. It is translated as CASSQYTANYGYTF. Looking up the rest from reference TRBV18 and TRBJ1-2 gives the full variable domain: NAGVMQNPRHLVRRRGQEARLRCSPMKGHSHVYWYRQLPEEGLKFMVYLQKENIIDESGMPKERFSAEFPKEGPSILRIQQVVRGDSAAYFCASSQYTANYGYTFGSGTRLTVV.

In DNA, the CDR3 is TGTGCCAGCAGTTACGCCTCCACCGGGGAGCTGTTTTTT. Translated, it gives CASSYASTGELFF. This sequence joins TRBV12-3 or TRBV12-4 and TRBJ2-2; D call uncertain. Trimming removed 4 bases from V and 4 bases from J, with 7 bases in between. The CDR3 runs 13 residues.

The DNA for the CDR3 is TGTGCCAGCAGCCGGCGTCGGAACACCGGGGAGCTGTTTTTT. Its translation is CASSRRRNTGELFF. The chain has TRBV28 and TRBJ2-2; no clear D. In germline, CDR1 is MDHEN, CDR2 SYDVKM. The CDR3 is 14 residues long. V gave up 6 bases and J gave up 1 base, with 9 bases separating them.

This clonotype was seen more than once but under ten times. The V gene is TRBV10-3, the J gene TRBJ1-1; D call uncertain. Trimming took off 4 bases at V and 7 bases at J, with 13 bases between the two ends. This CDR3 contains 13 residues. Germline loops: CDR1 ENHRY, CDR2 SYGVKD. CDR3 residues: CAISVGEMVEAFF. The CDR3 nucleotides are TGTGCCATCAGTGTTGGGGAAATGGTTGAAGCTTTCTTT.

This sequence joins TRBV29-1 and TRBJ2-3; a weak D match, TRBD2 (5 bases). Germline CDR1 is SQVTM and CDR2 is ANQGSEA. The CDR3 has 15 residues. The V end was cut by 4 bases, the J end by 0 bases, with 14 bases between. CDR3 coding DNA: TGCAGCGTTGTCGGAGGAGCTCTTAGCACAGATACGCAGTATTTT. Encoded protein: CSVVGGALSTDTQYF.

The CDR3 DNA is TGTGCCAGCAGGGACAGCCCTTGGCCGAATTCACCCCTCCACTTT. It is translated as CASRDSPWPNSPLHF. The chain links TRBV6-1 to TRBJ1-6; the D gene is possibly TRBD1 (6 bases). Per the germline V gene, CDR1 is MNHNS and CDR2 is SASEGT. Trimming shortened V by 6 bases and J by 7 bases, and 16 bases separated the two germline ends. The CDR3 contains 15 residues.

This clonotype was found many times. V usage is TRBV28 and J usage is TRBJ2-7; D call uncertain. The CDR3 has 13 residues. The germline V gene encodes CDR1 MDHEN and CDR2 SYDVKM. V was cut by 5 bases and J by 3 bases, with 11 bases left in between. The CDR3 DNA follows: TGTGCCAGCAGTCCTGGCACAGACTACGAGCAGTACTTC. It yields the protein CASSPGTDYEQYF.

This clonotype was counted between two and nine times. This chain connects TRBV5-1 to TRBJ1-4; the D gene is possibly TRBD1 (6 bases). Trimming took 7 bases from V and 2 from J, leaving 15 bases between them. The CDR3 loop spans 15 amino acids. CDR1 and CDR2 (germline): SGHRS, YFSETQ. CDR3: CASAPTGTTNEKLFF. The CDR3 nucleotides are TGCGCCAGCGCACCAACAGGGACGACTAATGAAAAACTGTTTTTT.

Note on this clonotype: A read error is possible here, since a much larger clone lies one base away. This chain uses TRBV10-3 with TRBJ1-2; possible D gene TRBD1, 5 bases. CDR3 length: 16 amino acids. Per germline, CDR1 ENHRY and CDR2 SYGVKD. CDR3 DNA sequence: TGTGCCATCAGTGAGTCGATGGTGGGGCCCAACTATGGCTGCACCTTC. It encodes CAISESMVGPNYGCTF.

V is TRBV12-3 or TRBV12-4 and J is TRBJ1-6; TRBD1 is a possible D gene (6 bases). Trimming left V 2 bases short and J 8 bases short, with 7 bases between. The CDR3 runs to 13 residues. DNA of the CDR3: TGTGCCAGCAGTTTAAACAGGGATTCACCCCTCCACTTT. The encoded protein is CASSLNRDSPLHF.

The chain joins TRBV20-1 to TRBJ2-2; 8 bases line up with TRBD2. The V gene's germline CDR1 is DFQATT and CDR2 SNEGSKA (reference sequence). With 1 base clipped from V and 0 bases from J, the junction kept 1 base outside the gene matches. This CDR3 has 15 amino acids. The CDR3 sequence is CSARVAGPNTGELFF. The CDR3 DNA reads as TGCAGTGCTAGAGTAGCGGGGCCGAACACCGGGGAGCTGTTTTTT.

This chain's CDR3 is CSAPPDRKPNYGYTF. DNA for the CDR3: TGCAGTGCCCCCCCCGACCGTAAGCCCAACTATGGCTACACCTTC. J is TRBJ1-2 and V is TRBV20-1; no definite D call. V was trimmed by 6 bases and J by 2 bases, leaving 19 bases between them. The CDR3 extends over 15 amino acids. CDR1 is DFQATT and CDR2 is SNEGSKA in the germline V gene (reference sequence).